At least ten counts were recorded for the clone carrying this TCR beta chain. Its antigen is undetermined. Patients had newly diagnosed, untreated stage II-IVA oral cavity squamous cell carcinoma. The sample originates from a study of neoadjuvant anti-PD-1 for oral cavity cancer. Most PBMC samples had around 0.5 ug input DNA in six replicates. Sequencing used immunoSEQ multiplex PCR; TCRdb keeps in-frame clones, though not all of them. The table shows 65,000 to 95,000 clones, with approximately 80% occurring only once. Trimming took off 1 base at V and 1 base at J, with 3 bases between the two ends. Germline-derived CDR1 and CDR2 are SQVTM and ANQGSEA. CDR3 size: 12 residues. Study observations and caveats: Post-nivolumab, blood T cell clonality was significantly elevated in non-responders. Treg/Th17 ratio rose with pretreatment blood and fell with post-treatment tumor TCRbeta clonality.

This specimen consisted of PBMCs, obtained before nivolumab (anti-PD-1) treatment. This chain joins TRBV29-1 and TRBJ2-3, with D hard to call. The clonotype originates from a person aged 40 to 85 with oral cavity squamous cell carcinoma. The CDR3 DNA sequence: TGCAGCGTTGAAGCGGGCACAGATACGCAGTATTTT. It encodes CSVEAGTDTQYF.